The 3 T cell receptor beta chains given below trace back to one sample, sequenced in a study of T cell repertoires in cytomegalovirus infection. One entry per CDR3 protein, called by TCRdb with MiXCR from the reads. The sample yields around 260,000 distinct CDR3 sequences, roughly 10% seen once. The sequenced sample was PBMCs. The receptors derive from a human donor in good health (CMV status not recorded). Some clones in this sample may be carry-over from other donors' samples.

This clonotype was detected many times. The CDR3 region is CASSPGHRTDTQYF. In DNA form, the CDR3 reads TGCGCCAGCAGCCCGGGACACCGCACAGATACGCAGTATTTT. The chain joins TRBV5-1 to TRBJ2-3; the D gene is possibly TRBD1 (6 bases). V lost 4 bases, J lost 1 base, and 10 bases lay in between. Germline CDR1 is SGHRS and CDR2 is YFSETQ. This CDR3 region has 14 residues.

The chain carries TRBV9 and TRBJ2-2, with 7 positions matching TRBD1. The CDR3 runs 17 residues. Per germline, CDR1 SGDLS and CDR2 YYNGEE. After removal of 1 base from V and 0 bases from J, the junction contained 6 bases not matched to a gene. As DNA, the CDR3 is TGTGCCAGCAGCGTACCAAAGCAGGGGGCGAACACCGGGGAGCTGTTTTTT. Its protein product is CASSVPKQGANTGELFF.

This clonotype showed up many times. The chain is built from TRBV7-2 and TRBJ1-6; the D is unclear. The V end was cut by 1 base, the J end by 13 bases, with 14 bases between. This CDR3 region has 14 residues. Germline loops: CDR1 SGHTA, CDR2 FQGNSA. The chain's CDR3 is CASSLGRRNSPLHF. CDR3 DNA sequence: TGTGCCAGCAGCTTAGGACGGAGAAACTCGCCCCTCCACTTT.